The present entry profiles one T cell receptor beta chain with its context. This entry belongs to a study of blood T cell repertoires in COVID-19. Overall study: Specimens from acute and convalescent COVID-19 originated in the United States, Italy and Spain.

Using immunoSEQ multiplex PCR, the repertoire was profiled, and TCRdb retains in-frame clones only, with some absent. The sample has some 70,000 clones, approximately 84% seen once. Germline assignment: CDR1 SGHRS and CDR2 YFSETQ. V shed 3 bases and J shed 7 bases, with 11 bases lying between them. CDR3 length: 13 amino acids. The clonotype comes from a woman aged 55-70 years with acute or convalescent COVID-19. J is TRBJ1-3 and V is TRBV5-1, with a tentative D call TRBD1 (5 bases). The sample taken for sequencing was peripheral blood. CDR3 loop: CASSSGHDNTIYF. The CDR3 coding sequence is TGCGCCAGCAGCTCAGGACACGACAACACCATATATTTT.